The sample holds a few counts of the clone carrying this TCR beta chain. This entry comes from a study of T-cell reconstitution after alpha-beta-depleted transplantation in children. Unique molecular identifiers were incorporated into the prepared TCRbeta library. Via MiXCR, TCRdb re-called the PCR reads, giving one row per CDR3 protein. The sample consists of 200,000 to 250,000 distinct CDR3 sequences, around 9.6% of them appearing once. Germline V gives CDR1 LGHDT, CDR2 YNNKEL (reference sequence). This CDR3 has 17 residues. The trim removed 4 bases at V and 3 bases at J, leaving 10 bases unmatched.

The chain couples TRBV3-1 to TRBJ2-7; 12 bases agree with TRBD1. The material was PBMCs from the stem cell graft donor, obtained from the stem cell graft. The receptor was isolated from a human donor who donated a stem cell graft to a child with acute lymphoblastic leukemia. The CDR3 region is CASSPGTGGGDLYEQYF. The DNA for the CDR3 is TGTGCCAGCAGCCCCGGGACAGGGGGCGGGGATCTCTACGAGCAGTACTTC.